This T cell receptor (beta chain) emerged from a study of T cell changes during pregnancy in multiple sclerosis. This clone was seen once. CDR3 length: 16 amino acids. With 5 bases clipped from V and 7 bases from J, the junction kept 10 bases outside the gene matches. The germline CDR1 and CDR2 sequences are MNHEY and SMNVEV (reference sequence). Produced via immunoSEQ multiplex PCR; TCRdb's table is partial and in-frame only. The sample lists tens of thousands of clones; approximately 90% were seen once. The sequence was obtained from a female donor in good health, enrolled as a control in a pregnancy study. The sample here was peripheral blood, taken in the first trimester of pregnancy. The rearrangement uses TRBV27 and TRBJ2-1; 11 nucleotides agree with TRBD2. The CDR3 here is CASSELAGGPLNEQFF. The CDR3 DNA follows: TGTGCCAGCAGTGAATTAGCGGGAGGGCCGTTGAATGAGCAGTTCTTC.